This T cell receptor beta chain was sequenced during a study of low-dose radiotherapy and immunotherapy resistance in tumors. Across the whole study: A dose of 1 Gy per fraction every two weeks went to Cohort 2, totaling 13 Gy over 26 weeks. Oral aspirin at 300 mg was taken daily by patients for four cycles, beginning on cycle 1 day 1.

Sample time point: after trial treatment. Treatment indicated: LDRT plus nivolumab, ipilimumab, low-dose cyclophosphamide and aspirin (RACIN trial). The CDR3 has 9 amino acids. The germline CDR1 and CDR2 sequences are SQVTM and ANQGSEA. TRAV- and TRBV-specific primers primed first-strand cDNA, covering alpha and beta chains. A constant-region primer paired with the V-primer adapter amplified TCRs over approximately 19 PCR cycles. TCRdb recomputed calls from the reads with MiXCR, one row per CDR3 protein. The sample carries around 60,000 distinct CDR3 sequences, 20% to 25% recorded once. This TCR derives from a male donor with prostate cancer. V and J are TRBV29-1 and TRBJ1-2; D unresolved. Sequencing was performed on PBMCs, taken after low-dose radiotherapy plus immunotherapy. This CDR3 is CGVDYGYTF. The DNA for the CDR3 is TGCGGGGTGGACTATGGCTACACCTTC.